These 25 T cell receptor beta chains originate from one sample sequenced in a study of blood T cell repertoires in COVID-19. TCRdb keeps only in-frame clones here, not all; method: immunoSEQ multiplex PCR. The table lists roughly 100,000 clones, 88% of them singletons. The sample taken for sequencing was peripheral blood. These receptor sequences come from a human donor in a cohort sampled during active COVID-19.

This chain uses TRBV5-1 with TRBJ2-2; D not resolved. Looked up from germline, CDR1 is SGHRS and CDR2 is YFSETQ. This CDR3 is built from 15 residues. The germline V and J ends were trimmed by 4 bases and 0 bases, with 10 bases remaining between them. CDR3 protein: CASSPDIPNTGELFF. In DNA form, the CDR3 reads TGCGCCAGCAGCCCAGACATCCCGAACACCGGGGAGCTGTTTTTT.

The chain is built from TRBV6-1 and TRBJ2-1, with D possibly TRBD1 on 5 matching bases. The CDR3 length is 13 residues. CDR1 MNHNS and CDR2 SASEGT come from the germline V gene. Trimming took off 2 bases at V and 7 bases at J, with 9 bases between the two ends. CDR3: CASSEQGWNEQFF. The CDR3 DNA reads TGTGCCAGCAGTGAACAGGGTTGGAATGAGCAGTTCTTC.

V gene TRBV28 combines with J gene TRBJ1-1, with TRBD1 identical over 8 bases. Germline V gene sequence: CDR1 MDHEN, CDR2 SYDVKM. J gave up 10 bases and V 4 bases, and 11 bases lay outside the gene matches. The CDR3 is 14 amino acids. This CDR3 reads CASSSAGTGFRAFF. The CDR3 DNA sequence: TGTGCCAGCAGTTCAGCCGGGACAGGTTTCCGAGCTTTCTTT.

The rearrangement joins TRBV5-8 to TRBJ2-2; 11 bases are shared with TRBD2. The CDR3 covers 17 residues. The J segment lost 2 bases and the V segment lost 4 bases, leaving 7 bases of the junction unmatched. Germline loops: CDR1 SGHTS, CDR2 YDEGEE. CDR3 nucleotide sequence: TGTGCCAGCAGCACGCGGGGACTAGCGGTAAACACCGGGGAGCTGTTTTTT. As protein: CASSTRGLAVNTGELFF.

CDR3 region: CASSSDRGHYEQYF. CDR3 sequence (DNA): TGTGCCAGCAGCTCGGACAGGGGGCACTACGAGCAGTACTTC. V and J are TRBV7-9 and TRBJ2-7; 11 positions agree with TRBD1. Germline loops: CDR1 SEHNR, CDR2 FQNEAQ (reference sequence). This CDR3 region has 14 residues. V trimming: 4 bases; J trimming: 3 bases; junction bases outside the gene matches: 2.

The chain employs TRBV7-2 and TRBJ1-2; the D is unclear. Germline lookup yields CDR1 SGHTA and CDR2 FQGNSA. The V end lost 6 bases, the J end lost 6 bases, and 5 bases lay between the germline ends. The CDR3 extends over 10 amino acids. As DNA, the CDR3 is TGTGCCAGCAGAGACAATGGCTACACCTTC. Protein: CASRDNGYTF. Variable domain in full (rest from reference TRBV7-2 and TRBJ1-2): GAGVSQSPSNKVTEKGKDVELRCDPISGHTALYWYRQSLGQGLEFLIYFQGNSAPDKSGLPSDRFSAERTGGSVSTLTIQRTQQEDSAVYLCASRDNGYTFGSGTRLTVV.

This clone appeared once. J is TRBJ2-7 and V is TRBV7-6; 12 nucleotides line up with TRBD2. With V trimmed by 4 bases and J by 3 bases, 4 bases remained unmatched. The germline V gene has CDR1 SGHVS and CDR2 FNYEAQ. CDR3 length: 15 amino acids. CDR3 in amino acids: CASSSRTSGIYEQYF. CDR3 coding DNA: TGTGCCAGCAGCTCGCGGACTAGCGGGATCTACGAGCAGTACTTC.

This chain uses TRBV19 with TRBJ2-2, with D perhaps matching TRBD2 (5 bases). CDR3 length: 16 residues. The ends were cut back, 2 bases at V and 2 bases at J, with 12 bases in the middle. Germline values: CDR1 LNHDA, CDR2 SQIVND (reference sequence). DNA for the CDR3: TGTGCCAGTAGTATATTGGGCGGGCTTAACACCGGGGAGCTGTTTTTT. Protein sequence: CASSILGGLNTGELFF.

This clone was seen only once. V gene TRBV27 combines with J gene TRBJ1-2; a weak D match, TRBD1 (6 bases). This CDR3 is 14 amino acids long. Germline CDR1 MNHEY, CDR2 SMNVEV (reference sequence). V was clipped by 5 bases and J by 8 bases, with 18 bases between them. The CDR3 protein is CASSGTGTGRGYTF. The CDR3 nucleotides are TGTGCCAGCAGTGGTACAGGGACGGGACGGGGCTACACCTTC.

As DNA, the CDR3 is TGCGCCAGCAGCCCAGACAGGACCCGGCCCCTCCACTTT. Amino acid sequence: CASSPDRTRPLHF. J is TRBJ1-6 and V is TRBV5-1; maybe TRBD1 (6 bases). Germline V lookup: CDR1 SGHRS, CDR2 YFSETQ. Trimming cost V 4 bases and J 13 bases, with 15 bases left between them. The CDR3 is made up of 13 amino acids.

V usage is TRBV7-9 and J usage is TRBJ1-3, with unresolved D. Germline-derived CDR1 and CDR2 are SEHNR and FQNEAQ (reference sequence). CDR3 length equals 15 residues. V lost 1 base and J 1 base, leaving 8 bases between the germline ends. CDR3 region: CASSLVVRSGNTIYF. In DNA, the CDR3 is TGTGCCAGCAGCTTAGTCGTCCGTTCTGGAAACACCATATATTTT. Full variable domain (rest looked up from reference TRBV7-9 and TRBJ1-3): DTGVSQNPRHKITKRGQNVTFRCDPISEHNRLYWYRQTLGQGPEFLTYFQNEAQLEKSRLLSDRFSAERPKGSFSTLEIQRTEQGDSAMYLCASSLVVRSGNTIYFGEGSWLTVV.

The chain links TRBV7-8 to TRBJ2-7; 8 bases match TRBD1. Germline CDR1 SGHVS, CDR2 FQNEAQ. Losses at the gene ends were 5 bases for V and 2 bases for J; bases not matched to a gene: 5. The CDR3 covers 14 residues. CDR3 in DNA: TGTGCCAGCAGCCGCGGACAGGGAACCTACGAGCAGTACTTC. Amino acids: CASSRGQGTYEQYF.

This chain links TRBV6-2 or TRBV6-3 with TRBJ2-3, with 7 nucleotides matching TRBD1. The CDR3 extends over 15 amino acids. Trimming removed 0 bases from V and 4 bases from J; junction bases left unmatched: 4. Germline lookup yields CDR1 MNHEY and CDR2 SVGEGT. CDR3 amino acids: CASSYSHRGPDTQYF. The CDR3 DNA reads as TGTGCCAGCAGTTACTCGCACAGGGGCCCAGATACGCAGTATTTT.

The CDR3 loop reads CASSFRSGTGYEQYF. Here the CDR3 DNA reads TGTGCCAGCTCATTCCGTTCCGGGACAGGGTACGAGCAGTACTTC. This chain links TRBV18 with TRBJ2-7; 9 nucleotides align to TRBD1. CDR1 and CDR2 (germline): KGHSH, LQKENI. CDR3 length: 15 residues. V gave up 5 bases and J gave up 4 bases; unmatched junction bases: 9.

The chain couples TRBV19 to TRBJ1-2, with D possibly TRBD1 on 5 matching bases. Germline loops: CDR1 LNHDA, CDR2 SQIVND (reference sequence). The CDR3 extends over 20 amino acids. V dropped 6 bases and J dropped 3 bases, with 32 bases sitting between them. The CDR3 DNA is TGTGCCAGTAGCCCCATCCCGTGGGGCCCCGGATTTCCTGGGGACTATGGCTACACCTTC. It translates to CASSPIPWGPGFPGDYGYTF. Combining the CDR3 with reference TRBV19 and TRBJ1-2 gives the whole variable domain DGGITQSPKYLFRKEGQNVTLSCEQNLNHDAMYWYRQDPGQGLRLIYYSQIVNDFQKGDIAEGYSVSREKKESFPLTVTSAQKNPTAFYLCASSPIPWGPGFPGDYGYTFGSGTRLTVV.

This clone was seen just once. Here the CDR3 reads CATSGYGGTGYTF. The DNA of the CDR3 is TGTGCCACCTCAGGGTACGGAGGGACCGGCTACACCTTC. The V and J genes are TRBV19 and TRBJ1-2, with a tentative D call TRBD1 (5 bases). Germline lookup yields CDR1 LNHDA and CDR2 SQIVND (reference sequence). V was trimmed by 10 bases and J by 8 bases, leaving 20 bases between them. This CDR3 has 13 amino acids.

The chain joins TRBV7-9 to TRBJ1-2, with 9 bases fitting TRBD1. The CDR3 has 17 residues. Germline loops: CDR1 SEHNR, CDR2 FQNEAQ (reference sequence). V gave up 5 bases and J gave up 8 bases; unmatched junction bases: 18. CDR3 loop: CASSPKIQRQGGYGYTF. DNA of the CDR3: TGTGCCAGCAGCCCCAAGATACAAAGACAGGGGGGGTACGGCTACACCTTC.

V usage is TRBV7-6 and J usage is TRBJ2-2; tentatively, D is TRBD2 (7 bases). CDR1 SGHVS and CDR2 FNYEAQ come from the germline V gene. This CDR3 spans 16 amino acids. Trimming pared 6 bases from V and 1 base from J, leaving 15 bases between. This CDR3 reads CASRPLRGGNTGELFF. In DNA form, the CDR3 reads TGTGCCAGCAGACCCCTGAGGGGGGGGAACACCGGGGAGCTGTTTTTT.

The chain couples TRBV27 to TRBJ1-1, with 10 bases identical to TRBD1. CDR1 and CDR2 from the germline V gene are MNHEY and SMNVEV (reference sequence). The junction had 5 bases not matched to a gene; V was cut back by 4 bases and J by 6 bases. The CDR3 totals 14 residues. This CDR3 is CASSSGTGEAEAFF. The CDR3 nucleotides read TGTGCCAGCAGTTCCGGGACAGGGGAGGCTGAAGCTTTCTTT.

The chain combines TRBV5-1 with TRBJ2-2; D is uncertain. CDR3 length: 12 residues. CDR1 and CDR2 (germline): SGHRS, YFSETQ. The V and J ends lost 0 bases and 7 bases respectively, with 4 bases between them. The CDR3 loop reads CASSLAHGELFF. CDR3 bases: TGCGCCAGCAGCTTGGCCCACGGGGAGCTGTTTTTT.

The chain combines TRBV2 with TRBJ2-2; 7 bases fit TRBD2. The CDR3 has 15 residues. The V and J ends lost 5 bases and 4 bases, in that order; junction bases with no gene match: 7. Germline-derived CDR1 and CDR2 are SNHLY and FYNNEI. The CDR3 region is CASSRTRAGTGELFF. The DNA of the CDR3 is TGTGCCAGCAGTAGGACTAGGGCGGGCACCGGGGAGCTGTTTTTT.

The chain combines TRBV3-1 (or the pseudogene TRBV3-2) with TRBJ2-7; the D is unclear. Between the trimmed V and J ends, which lost 5 bases and 3 bases, there was a span of 5 bases. The CDR3 runs to 11 residues. The germline CDR1 and CDR2 sequences are LGHDT and YNNKEL (reference sequence). The DNA for the CDR3 is TGTGCCAGCAGCGTTAGCTACGAGCAGTACTTC. Translating gives CASSVSYEQYF.

The genes are TRBV14 and TRBJ2-1; the match to TRBD2 covers 15 bases. J gave up 5 bases and V 4 bases, and 9 bases lay outside the gene matches. Per the germline V gene, CDR1 is SGHDN and CDR2 is FVKESK. The CDR3 is made up of 18 amino acids. CDR3 sequence (DNA): TGTGCCAGCAGCCTCCGGACTAGCGGGGGGGCCGGCCACAATGAGCAGTTCTTC. This translates into CASSLRTSGGAGHNEQFF.

This chain joins TRBV7-9 and TRBJ2-7, with D possibly TRBD1 on 7 matching bases. There are 15 residues in the CDR3. V lost 5 bases, J lost 4 bases, and 18 bases lay in between. Germline-derived CDR1 and CDR2 are SEHNR and FQNEAQ (reference sequence). The CDR3 sequence: CASSPRRGRGYEQYF. As DNA, the CDR3 is TGTGCCAGCAGCCCCCGGAGGGGGCGCGGTTACGAGCAGTACTTC.

The chain has TRBV24-1 and TRBJ2-7, with D tentatively TRBD1 (6 bases). The CDR3 runs 15 residues. Looked up from germline, CDR1 is KGHDR and CDR2 is SFDVKD. Trimming stripped 4 bases from V and 1 base from J, with 13 bases between. The CDR3 loop reads CATSDRDTSSYEQYF. CDR3 in DNA: TGTGCCACCAGTGACCGGGACACATCTTCCTACGAGCAGTACTTC.